The clone carrying this T cell receptor beta chain was found once. This sample is drawn from a study of CD8 T cells in Susac syndrome. CD8+ and CD4+ T cells taken from blood had their TCR beta sequenced. Negative isolation was applied to CD8+ and CD4+ T cells, and FACS enrichment was applied to TEMRA cells. Random hexamers were used to reverse transcribe roughly 0.45 to 1 ug of RNA. Multiplex PCR with immunoSEQ amplified the TCR beta CDR3 across 54 Vbeta and 13 Jbeta. MiXCR, applied by TCRdb to the immunoSEQ multiplex PCR reads, yields one record per CDR3 protein. The profile shows 130,000 or so distinct CDR3 sequences, 85% to 95% of them singletons. Trimming cost V 4 bases and J 3 bases, with 16 bases left between them. CDR1 is DFQATT and CDR2 is SNEGSKA in the germline V gene (reference sequence). The CDR3 sequence is 15 residues long.

This rearrangement joins TRBV20-1 to TRBJ1-5; no clear D. This sequence originates from a human donor in good health. The sequencing sample was made of CD4+ T cells from PBMCs. The CDR3 is CSATVGVSSNQPQHF. The CDR3 nucleotides read TGCAGTGCTACCGTCGGGGTTTCATCCAATCAGCCCCAGCATTTT.